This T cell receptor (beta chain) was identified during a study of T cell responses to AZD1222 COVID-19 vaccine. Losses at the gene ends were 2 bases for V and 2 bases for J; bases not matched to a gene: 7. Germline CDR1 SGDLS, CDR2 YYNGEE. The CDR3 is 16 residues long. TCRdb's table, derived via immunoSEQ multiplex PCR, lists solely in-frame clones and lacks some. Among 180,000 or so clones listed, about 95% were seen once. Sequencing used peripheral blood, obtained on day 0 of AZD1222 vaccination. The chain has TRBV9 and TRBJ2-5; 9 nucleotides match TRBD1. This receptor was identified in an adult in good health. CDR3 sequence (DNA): TGTGCCAGCAGCGTGGGGACAGGGAATGTGCAAGAGACCCAGTACTTC. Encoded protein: CASSVGTGNVQETQYF.